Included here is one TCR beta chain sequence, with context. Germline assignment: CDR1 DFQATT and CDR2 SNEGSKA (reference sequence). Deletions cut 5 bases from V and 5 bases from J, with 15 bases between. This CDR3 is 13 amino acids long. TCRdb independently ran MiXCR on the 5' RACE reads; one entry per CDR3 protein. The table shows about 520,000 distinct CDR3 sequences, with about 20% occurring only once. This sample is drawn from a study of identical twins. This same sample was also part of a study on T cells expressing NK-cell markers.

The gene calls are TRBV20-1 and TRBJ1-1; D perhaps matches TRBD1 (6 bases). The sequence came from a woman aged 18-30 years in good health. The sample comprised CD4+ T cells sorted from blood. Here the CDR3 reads CSAAPGAGTEAFF. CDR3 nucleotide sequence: TGCAGTGCTGCACCAGGGGCCGGGACTGAAGCTTTCTTT.